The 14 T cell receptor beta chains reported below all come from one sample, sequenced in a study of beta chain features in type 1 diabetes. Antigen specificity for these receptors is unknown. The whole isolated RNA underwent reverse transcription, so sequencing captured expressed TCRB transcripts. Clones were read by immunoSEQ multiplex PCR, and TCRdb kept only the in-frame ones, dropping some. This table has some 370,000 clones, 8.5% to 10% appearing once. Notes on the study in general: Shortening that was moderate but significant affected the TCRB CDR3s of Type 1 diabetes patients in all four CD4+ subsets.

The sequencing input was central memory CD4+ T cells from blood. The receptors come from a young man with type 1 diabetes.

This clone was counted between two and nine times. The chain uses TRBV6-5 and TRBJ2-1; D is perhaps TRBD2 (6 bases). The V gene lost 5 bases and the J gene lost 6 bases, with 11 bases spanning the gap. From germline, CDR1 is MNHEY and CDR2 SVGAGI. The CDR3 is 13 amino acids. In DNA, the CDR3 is TGTGCCAGCAGTCGAGCGGGTCCCAATGAGCAGTTCTTC. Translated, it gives CASSRAGPNEQFF.

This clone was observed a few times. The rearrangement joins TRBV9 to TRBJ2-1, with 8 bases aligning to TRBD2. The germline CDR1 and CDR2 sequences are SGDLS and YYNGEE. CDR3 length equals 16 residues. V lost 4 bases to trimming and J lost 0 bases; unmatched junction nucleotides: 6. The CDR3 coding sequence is TGTGCCAGCAGCCCTAGCGGGCACGTCTCCTACAATGAGCAGTTCTTC. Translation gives CASSPSGHVSYNEQFF.

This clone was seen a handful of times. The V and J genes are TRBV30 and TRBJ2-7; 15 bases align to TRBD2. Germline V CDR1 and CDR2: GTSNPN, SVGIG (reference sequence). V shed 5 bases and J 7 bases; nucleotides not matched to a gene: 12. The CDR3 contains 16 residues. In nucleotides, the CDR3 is TGTGCCTGGGGTGCTTGGACTAGCGGGAGGGCTCAAGAGCAGTACTTC. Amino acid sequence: CAWGAWTSGRAQEQYF.

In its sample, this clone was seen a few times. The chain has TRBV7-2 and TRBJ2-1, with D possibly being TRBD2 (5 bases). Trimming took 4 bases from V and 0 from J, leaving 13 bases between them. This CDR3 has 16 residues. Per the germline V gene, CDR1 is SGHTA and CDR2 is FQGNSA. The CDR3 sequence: CASSYAGGRSYNEQFF. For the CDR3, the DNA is TGTGCCAGCAGCTACGCCGGCGGGCGCTCCTACAATGAGCAGTTCTTC.

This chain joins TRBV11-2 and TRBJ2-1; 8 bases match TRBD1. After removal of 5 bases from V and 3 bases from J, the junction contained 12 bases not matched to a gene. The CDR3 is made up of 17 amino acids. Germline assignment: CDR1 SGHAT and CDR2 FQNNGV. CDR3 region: CASSHGDRTTIYNEQFF. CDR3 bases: TGTGCCAGCAGCCACGGGGACAGGACGACCATCTACAATGAGCAGTTCTTC.

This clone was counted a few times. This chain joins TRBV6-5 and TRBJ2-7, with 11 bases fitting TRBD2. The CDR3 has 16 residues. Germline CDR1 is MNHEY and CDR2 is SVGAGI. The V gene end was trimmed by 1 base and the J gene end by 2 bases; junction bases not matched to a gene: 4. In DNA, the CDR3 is TGTGCCAGCAGTTACTTCATAGCGGGAGGGCCCTACGAGCAGTACTTC. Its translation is CASSYFIAGGPYEQYF.

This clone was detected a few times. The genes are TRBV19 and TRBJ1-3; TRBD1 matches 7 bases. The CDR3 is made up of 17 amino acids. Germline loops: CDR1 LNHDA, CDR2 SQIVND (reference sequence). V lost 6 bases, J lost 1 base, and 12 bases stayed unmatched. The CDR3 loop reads CASSRANRGMSGNTIYF. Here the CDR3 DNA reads TGTGCCAGTAGCAGAGCCAACAGGGGAATGTCTGGAAACACCATATATTTT.

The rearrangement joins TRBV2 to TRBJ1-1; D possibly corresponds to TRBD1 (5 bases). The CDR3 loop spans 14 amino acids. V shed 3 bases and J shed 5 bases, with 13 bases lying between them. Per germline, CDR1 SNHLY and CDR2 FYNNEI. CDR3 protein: CASSDDGGGTEAFF. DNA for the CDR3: TGTGCCAGCAGTGATGATGGGGGGGGGACTGAAGCTTTCTTT.

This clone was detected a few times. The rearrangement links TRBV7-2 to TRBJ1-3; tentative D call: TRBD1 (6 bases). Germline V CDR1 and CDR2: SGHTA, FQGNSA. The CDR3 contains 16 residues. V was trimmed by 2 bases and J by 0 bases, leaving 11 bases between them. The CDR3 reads CASSLLGANSGNTIYF. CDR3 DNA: TGTGCCAGCAGCTTACTGGGGGCGAACTCTGGAAACACCATATATTTT.

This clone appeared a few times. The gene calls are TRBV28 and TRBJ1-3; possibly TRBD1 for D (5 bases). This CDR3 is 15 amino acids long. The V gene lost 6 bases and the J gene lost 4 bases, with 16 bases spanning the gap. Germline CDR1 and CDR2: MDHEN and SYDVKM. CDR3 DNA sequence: TGTGCCAGCAGCTCGATTCGGGGCCTCGGAAACACCATATATTTT. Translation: CASSSIRGLGNTIYF.

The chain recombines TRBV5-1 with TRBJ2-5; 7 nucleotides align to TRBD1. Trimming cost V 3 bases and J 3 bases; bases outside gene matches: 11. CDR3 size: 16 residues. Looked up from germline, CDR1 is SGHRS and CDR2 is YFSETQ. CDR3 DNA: TGCGCCAGCAGCTCCTCTCCGACAGGGAAAAAAGAGACCCAGTACTTC. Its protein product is CASSSSPTGKKETQYF.

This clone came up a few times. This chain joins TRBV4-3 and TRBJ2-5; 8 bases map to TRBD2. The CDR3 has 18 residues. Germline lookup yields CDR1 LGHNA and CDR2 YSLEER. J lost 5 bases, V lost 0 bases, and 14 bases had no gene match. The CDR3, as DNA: TGCGCCAGCAGCCAAGATCGCGGCTCGGGAGGGCTTTGGGAGACCCAGTACTTC. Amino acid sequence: CASSQDRGSGGLWETQYF.

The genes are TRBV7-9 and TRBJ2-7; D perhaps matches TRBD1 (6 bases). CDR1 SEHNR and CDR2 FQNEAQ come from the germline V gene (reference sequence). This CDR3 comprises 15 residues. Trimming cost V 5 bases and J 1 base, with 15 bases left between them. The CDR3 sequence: CASSQGTFGSYEQYF. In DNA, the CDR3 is TGTGCCAGCAGCCAAGGGACATTTGGATCCTACGAGCAGTACTTC.

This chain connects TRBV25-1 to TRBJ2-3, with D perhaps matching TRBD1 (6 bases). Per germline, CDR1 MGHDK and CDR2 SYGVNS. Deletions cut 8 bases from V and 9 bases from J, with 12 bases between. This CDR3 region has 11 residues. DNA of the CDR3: TGTGCCAGCGGGGACACAGGGACGCAGTATTTT. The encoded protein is CASGDTGTQYF.